This T cell receptor beta chain was sequenced during a study of PD-1 blockade in mismatch repair-deficient tumors. On the study more broadly: Enrolled about 2013-2017, patients had progressing, pretreated mismatch repair-deficient cancers of 12 types. Study-level findings and limits: Tumor-resident clones, often absent from pretreatment blood, expanded after pembrolizumab and then contracted.

Details on this clone: The antigen is not known.

Measured with immunoSEQ multiplex PCR; TCRdb has only the in-frame clones, and not every one. The data contain about 22,000 clones, 80% to 90% of them seen just once; the ten biggest clones take up about a sixth. The CDR3 has 16 residues. Looked up from germline, CDR1 is SNHLY and CDR2 is FYNNEI. After removal of 5 bases from V and 4 bases from J, the junction contained 13 bases not matched to a gene. PCR or immunohistochemistry showed mismatch repair deficiency in every enrolled patient. The TCR-sequenced patients were a few responders to pembrolizumab. The sample here was peripheral blood, taken 2 weeks after starting pembrolizumab. The chain has TRBV2 and TRBJ1-2; 7 bases are a match to TRBD1. The receptor was derived from an adult with mismatch repair-deficient cancer. The CDR3 spells CASSSGGTAVPYGYTF. CDR3 sequence (DNA): TGTGCCAGCAGTTCAGGGGGGACAGCGGTACCCTATGGCTACACCTTC.